The present entry profiles one TCR beta chain with its context. Its antigen is unidentified. The data are from a study of OX40 agonist ivuxolimab in advanced cancers. Study details: Eligibility admitted prior anti-PD-1, anti-PD-L1 or anti-CTLA-4 therapy; 35% to 40% had some. Findings and limits, study-wide: CD4+ and CD8+ blood T cells expanded clonally by week 6 at 0.1 to 3.0 mg/kg. Averaged across samples, CD8+ T cells carried more expanded clones than CD4+ did.

The CDR3 loop spans 13 amino acids. With 5 bases removed from V and 0 bases from J, the gap between germline ends came to 5 bases. Germline values: CDR1 SGHTA, CDR2 FQGNSA. Assay: immunoSEQ multiplex PCR; the TCRdb copy retains only in-frame clones and omits some. The table includes more than 75,000 clones, approximately 84% detected once. Exclusion of a patient followed from autoimmune disease history or systemic immunosuppression. This sample comprised CD4+ or CD8+ T cells sorted from blood, obtained in a trial of the OX40 agonist ivuxolimab. The receptor's source is an adult with an advanced solid tumor such as melanoma, head and neck, liver or kidney cancer. This rearrangement joins TRBV7-2 to TRBJ1-3; D not certain. The CDR3 DNA reads TGTGCCAGCAGCCCCAACTCTGGAAACACCATATATTTT. Its translation is CASSPNSGNTIYF.